The 24 T cell receptor beta chains listed next were all sequenced from one sample in a study of blood T cell repertoires in COVID-19. Assay used: immunoSEQ multiplex PCR; TCRdb lists only in-frame clones, some missing. The data hold about 140,000 clones, with around 84% observed a single time. Sequenced sample: peripheral blood. The receptors stem from a woman aged 60-75 years with acute or convalescent COVID-19.

V usage is TRBV19 and J usage is TRBJ1-2; no reliable D call. V was cut by 5 bases and J by 8 bases, with 21 bases left in between. The germline gives CDR1 LNHDA, CDR2 SQIVND (reference sequence). The CDR3 extends over 15 amino acids. The DNA for the CDR3 is TGTGCCAGTAGTTCCCAGGAAGCAGGCCTATTAGGCTACACCTTC. It yields the protein CASSSQEAGLLGYTF.

This chain uses TRBV18 with TRBJ1-1; tentatively, D is TRBD1 (5 bases). The ends were cut back, 0 bases at V and 9 bases at J, with 20 bases in the middle. This CDR3 comprises 16 residues. The V gene's germline CDR1 is KGHSH and CDR2 LQKENI. CDR3 DNA: TGTGCCAGCTCACCACCGTCTAAGGGGCCGTTAAGCCAAGCTTTCTTT. This translates into CASSPPSKGPLSQAFF.

The count of this clone is one. The rearrangement uses TRBV21-1 and TRBJ2-2; the D call TRBD1 from the table was never checked on the DNA. TRBV21-1 is flagged as a pseudogene. The CDR3 is 16 amino acids. In DNA, the CDR3 is TGTGCCAGCACCTCGCTTGGCAGGGTGAACACCGGGGAGCTGTTTTTT. Amino acids: CASTSLGRVNTGELFF.

The V and J genes are TRBV19 and TRBJ1-2; D gene unclear. V lost 6 bases and J lost 4, with 15 bases in between. The CDR3 has 14 amino acids. Germline V gene sequence: CDR1 LNHDA, CDR2 SQIVND (reference sequence). The chain's CDR3 is CASSPAGKGYGYTF. In nucleotides, the CDR3 is TGTGCCAGTAGCCCAGCGGGAAAGGGCTATGGCTACACCTTC.

The chain recombines TRBV3-1 (or the pseudogene TRBV3-2) with TRBJ2-3, with 8 bases identical to TRBD2. Losses at the gene ends were 1 base for V and 1 base for J; bases not matched to a gene: 4. Germline assignment: CDR1 LGHDT and CDR2 YNNKEL (reference sequence). This CDR3 spans 16 amino acids. The DNA for the CDR3 is TGTGCCAGCAGCCAAGGGAATAGCGGGGGCACAGATACGCAGTATTTT. This translates into CASSQGNSGGTDTQYF.

The chain is built from TRBV7-8 and TRBJ1-6; D ambiguous. V gave up 2 bases and J gave up 0 bases, with 11 bases separating them. There are 17 residues in the CDR3. Germline CDR1 is SGHVS and CDR2 is FQNEAQ. The CDR3 loop is CASSLSWETSYNSPLHF. DNA of the CDR3: TGTGCCAGCAGCTTATCATGGGAGACCTCCTATAATTCACCCCTCCACTTT.

The chain combines TRBV15 with TRBJ1-6; tentative D call: TRBD1 (6 bases). The ends were cut back, 0 bases at V and 2 bases at J, with 14 bases in the middle. Germline values: CDR1 LNHNV, CDR2 YYDKDF (reference sequence). The CDR3 spans 18 residues. CDR3: CATSRDRKDRPYNSPLHF. CDR3 sequence (DNA): TGTGCCACCAGCAGAGATCGGAAAGACAGGCCCTATAATTCACCCCTCCACTTT.

CDR3 amino acids: CASSQMGGYSRSRGRDYGYTF. DNA for the CDR3: TGTGCCAGTAGTCAAATGGGGGGTTACAGTCGGTCAAGGGGCAGGGATTATGGCTACACCTTC. The V call is TRBV19, the J call TRBJ1-2; D is possibly TRBD1 (5 bases). Germline-derived CDR1 and CDR2 are LNHDA and SQIVND (reference sequence). Trimming left V 5 bases short and J 5 bases short, with 36 bases between. The CDR3 is 21 residues long. Full variable domain (rest looked up from reference TRBV19 and TRBJ1-2): DGGITQSPKYLFRKEGQNVTLSCEQNLNHDAMYWYRQDPGQGLRLIYYSQIVNDFQKGDIAEGYSVSREKKESFPLTVTSAQKNPTAFYLCASSQMGGYSRSRGRDYGYTFGSGTRLTVV.

The chain uses TRBV3-1 (or the pseudogene TRBV3-2) and TRBJ1-5; 8 nucleotides align to TRBD1. V lost 4 bases to trimming and J lost 9 bases; unmatched junction nucleotides: 11. Germline values: CDR1 LGHDT, CDR2 YNNKEL (reference sequence). The CDR3 is 15 residues long. The CDR3, as DNA: TGTGCCAGCAGCCCCGGGACAGGAGGAAGTCGGCCCCAGCATTTT. This gives the protein CASSPGTGGSRPQHF.

This clone showed up just a few times. V and J are TRBV6-4 and TRBJ1-5; D unclear. Per germline, CDR1 MRHNA and CDR2 SNTAGT. The CDR3 has 13 residues. Trimming cost V 3 bases and J 4 bases, with 7 bases left between them. CDR3 DNA sequence: TGTGCCAGCAGTGAGGAGGAGAATCAGCCCCAGCATTTT. Translating gives CASSEEENQPQHF.

CDR3: CASSLESLSETQYF. The CDR3 DNA reads as TGTGCCAGCAGCTTGGAATCCCTGTCGGAGACCCAGTACTTC. The genes are TRBV5-4 and TRBJ2-5, with unresolved D. Trimming left V 0 bases short and J 5 bases short, with 11 bases between. The CDR3 is made up of 14 amino acids. Germline V CDR1 and CDR2: SGHNT, YYREEE (reference sequence).

CDR3 region: CAISGARDNQPQHF. CDR3 in DNA: TGTGCCATCAGCGGCGCCAGGGACAATCAGCCCCAGCATTTT. J is TRBJ1-5 and V is TRBV10-3; tentative D call: TRBD1 (5 bases). V gave up 6 bases and J gave up 3 bases, with 12 bases separating them. The CDR3 is 14 amino acids. Germline lookup yields CDR1 ENHRY and CDR2 SYGVKD.

This clone was observed a few times. The V gene is TRBV21-1, the J gene TRBJ1-1; the table calls TRBD1, which could not be checked here. TRBV21-1 is a pseudogene. CDR3 size: 16 residues. The chain's CDR3 is CASSKALRVMNTEAFF. In nucleotides, the CDR3 is TGTGCCAGCAGCAAAGCACTCAGGGTTATGAACACTGAAGCTTTCTTT.

The chain couples TRBV9 to TRBJ2-7; weak D call: TRBD1 (6 bases). Trimming removed 4 bases at V and 7 bases at J, with 18 bases between. The CDR3 length is 14 residues. CDR1 is SGDLS, CDR2 YYNGEE, per germline. CDR3 region: CASSSTYRDKEQYF. The CDR3 region has the DNA TGTGCCAGCAGCTCGACCTACAGGGATAAGGAGCAGTACTTC.

The chain recombines TRBV7-2 with TRBJ2-5; 12 bases align to TRBD1. Trimming cost V 5 bases and J 7 bases; bases outside gene matches: 14. Per germline, CDR1 SGHTA and CDR2 FQGNSA. The CDR3 is made up of 17 amino acids. In nucleotides, the CDR3 is TGTGCCAGCAGCCCCCGGGACAGGGGGCGCGAGGGGGTGACCCAGTACTTC. It encodes CASSPRDRGREGVTQYF. Variable domain in full (rest from reference TRBV7-2 and TRBJ2-5): GAGVSQSPSNKVTEKGKDVELRCDPISGHTALYWYRQSLGQGLEFLIYFQGNSAPDKSGLPSDRFSAERTGGSVSTLTIQRTQQEDSAVYLCASSPRDRGREGVTQYFGPGTRLLVL.

This clone has just one count. The chain uses TRBV5-1 and TRBJ2-1, with D perhaps matching TRBD1 (5 bases). Trimming removed 6 bases at V and 2 bases at J, with 15 bases between. This CDR3 comprises 15 residues. The germline gives CDR1 SGHRS, CDR2 YFSETQ. The CDR3 reads CASNQGETAYNEQFF. The CDR3 DNA sequence: TGCGCCAGCAACCAGGGCGAGACAGCCTACAATGAGCAGTTCTTC.

The chain joins TRBV19 to TRBJ2-7; TRBD1 aligns across 9 bases. The CDR3 has 16 residues. After removal of 4 bases from V and 6 bases from J, the junction contained 13 bases not matched to a gene. In germline, CDR1 is LNHDA, CDR2 SQIVND (reference sequence). The CDR3 sequence: CASSTALGQGSSEQYF. CDR3 DNA: TGTGCCAGTAGTACCGCCCTGGGACAGGGAAGCTCCGAGCAGTACTTC.

The chain joins TRBV6-6 to TRBJ1-2; 8 nucleotides line up with TRBD1. The junction had 4 bases not matched to a gene; V was cut back by 4 bases and J by 0 bases. Per germline, CDR1 MNHNY and CDR2 SVGAGI (reference sequence). This CDR3 region has 15 residues. The chain's CDR3 is CASSSQGGPNYGYTF. CDR3 nucleotides: TGTGCCAGCAGTTCACAGGGGGGCCCTAACTATGGCTACACCTTC.

The chain links TRBV5-1 to TRBJ2-7, with 9 bases matching TRBD1. This CDR3 region has 15 residues. Germline lookup yields CDR1 SGHRS and CDR2 YFSETQ. The trim removed 4 bases at V and 1 base at J, leaving 6 bases unmatched. CDR3 residues: CASSRDRAQSYEQYF. The DNA for the CDR3 is TGCGCCAGCAGCAGGGACAGGGCACAATCCTACGAGCAGTACTTC.

This chain links TRBV24-1 with TRBJ2-3; tentatively, D is TRBD1 (6 bases). Trimming removed 10 bases at V and 0 bases at J, with 10 bases between. CDR3 length: 13 residues. Germline V lookup: CDR1 KGHDR, CDR2 SFDVKD. CDR3 bases: TGTGCCACGGAGACAGGAAGCACAGATACGCAGTATTTT. Translating gives CATETGSTDTQYF.

The V call is TRBV28, the J call TRBJ1-5, with 7 positions matching TRBD1. V lost 3 bases to trimming and J lost 2 bases; unmatched junction nucleotides: 7. Germline CDR1 MDHEN, CDR2 SYDVKM. The CDR3 runs 16 residues. CDR3 residues: CASSFGGTAGNQPQHF. CDR3 coding DNA: TGTGCCAGCAGTTTCGGCGGGACAGCGGGCAATCAGCCCCAGCATTTT.

This chain links TRBV28 with TRBJ1-4, with no clear D. The germline gives CDR1 MDHEN, CDR2 SYDVKM. Trimming took 5 bases from V and 0 from J, leaving 19 bases between them. The CDR3 loop spans 18 amino acids. CDR3 nucleotides: TGTGCCAGCAGTACGATGACCTGGGAGCTTGCAACTAATGAAAAACTGTTTTTT. Translation gives CASSTMTWELATNEKLFF.

This chain links TRBV4-2 with TRBJ1-2; TRBD1 matches at 8 bases. CDR1 and CDR2 from the germline V gene are LGHNA and YNFKEQ. With V trimmed by 0 bases and J by 4 bases, 22 bases remained unmatched. The CDR3 has 21 residues. The CDR3 DNA sequence: TGTGCCAGCAGCCAAGAGACGGGCCCAGGGGGCGCCGGACGATATGGCTATGGCTACACCTTC. As protein: CASSQETGPGGAGRYGYGYTF.

This clone was found once. This sequence joins TRBV6-5 and TRBJ2-7; D is possibly TRBD2 (6 bases). The CDR3 spans 15 residues. Germline V CDR1 and CDR2: MNHEY, SVGAGI. V lost 4 bases and J 6 bases, leaving 19 bases between the germline ends. The CDR3 loop is CASSLNPGGRGEQYF. The DNA for the CDR3 is TGTGCCAGCAGTTTAAACCCCGGGGGAAGAGGCGAGCAGTACTTC.